The 31 T cell receptor beta chains presented below share a single source sample, sequenced in a study of Graves' ophthalmopathy and Graves' hyperthyroidism. Transcripts of RNA were the source for amplifying TCR beta CDR3 regions. The library came from an HTBI-primed first-round RT-PCR and a second-round multiplex PCR. Using its own MiXCR run on the multiplex PCR reads, TCRdb lists one record per CDR3 protein. The table has some 750,000 distinct CDR3 sequences, 40% seen once. Sequences were obtained from peripheral blood. The receptors come from an adult man with Graves' ophthalmopathy.

This clonotype was counted only a few times. This rearrangement joins TRBV19 to TRBJ1-6, with 8 positions matching TRBD1. Germline CDR1 is LNHDA and CDR2 is SQIVND (reference sequence). Unmatched junction bases numbered 6, after V lost 5 bases and J lost 9 bases. The CDR3 covers 14 residues. The CDR3, as DNA: TGTGCCAGTAGTGGGACAGGAGCCGTTTCACCCCTCCACTTT. Amino acid sequence: CASSGTGAVSPLHF.

This clonotype was counted at least ten times. The V call is TRBV12-3 or TRBV12-4, the J call TRBJ2-7, with 7 positions matching TRBD1. CDR3 length: 13 residues. V shed 6 bases and J 3 bases; nucleotides not matched to a gene: 5. The CDR3 region is CASRIGTDYEQYF. In DNA, the CDR3 is TGTGCCAGCAGAATTGGGACAGACTACGAGCAGTACTTC.

This clonotype was counted only a few times. The V call is TRBV25-1, the J call TRBJ2-2; the D is unclear. Trimming left V 8 bases short and J 7 bases short, with 5 bases between. The germline V gene encodes CDR1 MGHDK and CDR2 SYGVNS. The CDR3 extends over 10 amino acids. The CDR3 DNA is TGTGCCAGCCGCCTCGGGGAGCTGTTTTTT. Protein product: CASRLGELFF.

On this clonotype itself: An end of the junction does not agree with germline; a read error may underlie this. This chain uses TRBV12-3 or TRBV12-4 with TRBJ1-2; weak D call: TRBD1 (6 bases). The CDR3 runs to 14 residues. Here the CDR3 DNA reads TGTGCCAGCACTTTAGGACAGACGGCTTGGGGCTACACCTTC. Translation: CASTLGQTAWGYTF.

DNA for the CDR3: TGCAGTGCTAGAGATAGCGGAGCAGCCTACGAGCAGTACTTC. Translated, it gives CSARDSGAAYEQYF. V usage is TRBV20-1 and J usage is TRBJ2-7; D possibly corresponds to TRBD2 (6 bases). This CDR3 is 14 amino acids long. Germline assignment: CDR1 DFQATT and CDR2 SNEGSKA (reference sequence). V was shortened by 0 bases and J by 2 bases, with 11 bases between the two germline ends.

This clonotype was counted only a few times. The V call is TRBV5-4, the J call TRBJ1-5; D is unresolved. V lost 5 bases, J lost 3 bases, and 15 bases lay in between. Germline V gene lookup returns CDR1 SGHNT and CDR2 YYREEE (reference sequence). CDR3 length: 15 amino acids. The CDR3 region is CASRPHNSNNQPQHF. The CDR3 bases are TGTGCCAGCAGGCCGCACAATTCCAACAATCAGCCCCAGCATTTT.

The chain carries TRBV7-2 and TRBJ2-5, with a weak D call TRBD1 (5 bases). Germline values: CDR1 SGHTA, CDR2 FQGNSA. The CDR3 length is 14 residues. The germline V and J ends were trimmed by 5 bases and 1 base, with 11 bases remaining between them. CDR3 DNA: TGTGCCAGCAGCCGCCACAGGTCCCAAGAGACCCAGTACTTC. This codes for CASSRHRSQETQYF.

Only a few counts were recorded for this clonotype. V and J are TRBV4-1 and TRBJ2-2, with D uncertain. V lost 1 base and J lost 4, with 13 bases in between. The CDR3 contains 16 residues. Looked up from germline, CDR1 is MGHRA and CDR2 is YSYEKL. CDR3 loop: CASSQGLSQSTGELFF. CDR3 sequence (DNA): TGCGCCAGCAGCCAAGGTCTGTCACAGTCCACCGGGGAGCTGTTTTTT.

V gene TRBV5-8 combines with J gene TRBJ1-1, with no clear D. CDR3 size: 15 residues. Germline CDR1 is SGHTS and CDR2 is YDEGEE. The V and J ends lost 1 base and 5 bases respectively, with 15 bases between them. CDR3 DNA: TGTGCCAGCAGCTTGAGGACCGCTCAGACGACTGAAGCTTTCTTT. Residues: CASSLRTAQTTEAFF.

The V gene is TRBV5-6, the J gene TRBJ2-5; TRBD1 is a possible D gene (6 bases). Germline values: CDR1 SGHDT, CDR2 YYEEEE. Trimming cost V 3 bases and J 3 bases, with 12 bases left between them. The CDR3 is 14 residues long. In nucleotides, the CDR3 is TGTGCCAGCAGCTCATCCTGGACAGAAGAGACCCAGTACTTC. It translates to CASSSSWTEETQYF.

In this sample, this clonotype turned up many times. This chain links TRBV9 with TRBJ1-5, with a possible D match to TRBD1 (6 bases). Germline V gene lookup returns CDR1 SGDLS and CDR2 YYNGEE. V was trimmed by 5 bases and J by 5 bases, leaving 11 bases between them. This CDR3 has 13 amino acids. In DNA, the CDR3 is TGTGCCAGCAGTGAGGGGGTGGATCAGCCCCAGCATTTT. Translated: CASSEGVDQPQHF.

This clonotype was seen repeatedly, ten times or more. The junction does not match germline at one end; this may be a read error. The chain joins TRBV11-2 to TRBJ1-2; maybe TRBD1 (5 bases). CDR1 and CDR2 from the germline V gene are SGHAT and FQNNGV. The CDR3 runs 13 residues. CDR3 in amino acids: CASSSLLVRGPAF. As DNA, the CDR3 is TGTGCCAGCAGCTCCCTCCTGGTGCGGGGCCCAGCCTTC.

The rearrangement uses TRBV20-1 and TRBJ1-1; 8 bases fit TRBD1. With 1 base clipped from V and 8 bases from J, the junction kept 6 bases outside the gene matches. The CDR3 consists of 13 residues. The germline V gene encodes CDR1 DFQATT and CDR2 SNEGSKA (reference sequence). The CDR3 region has the DNA TGCAGTGCTAGAGCCGGAGGACAGGGAGAAGCTTTCTTT. Amino acid sequence: CSARAGGQGEAFF.

This clonotype has just a few counts. The chain links TRBV9 to TRBJ1-2; 11 bases fit TRBD1. Germline-derived CDR1 and CDR2 are SGDLS and YYNGEE. Germline trimming cut 3 bases from V and 6 bases from J; bases unmatched to any gene: 7. The CDR3 length is 15 residues. This CDR3 reads CASSARDRGYDGYTF. The CDR3 DNA reads TGTGCCAGCAGCGCACGGGACAGGGGGTATGATGGCTACACCTTC.

This clonotype was detected only a few times. The J gene is TRBJ2-5, the V gene TRBV25-1, with a tentative D call TRBD2 (6 bases). Germline V gene data show CDR1 as MGHDK and CDR2 as SYGVNS. Trimming pared 3 bases from V and 1 base from J, leaving 12 bases between. This CDR3 comprises 15 residues. The CDR3 loop reads CASSDSAGGQETQYF. CDR3 DNA sequence: TGTGCCAGCAGTGATAGTGCCGGGGGCCAAGAGACCCAGTACTTC.

This clonotype appeared many times. J is TRBJ2-5 and V is TRBV5-1, with 12 bases identical to TRBD1. V lost 2 bases and J lost 3; bases outside the gene matches: 2. This CDR3 has 15 amino acids. CDR1 and CDR2 (germline): SGHRS, YFSETQ. The CDR3 DNA reads TGCGCCAGCAGCTTCGGGACAGGGGGCGAAGAGACCCAGTACTTC. It encodes CASSFGTGGEETQYF.

The gene calls are TRBV19 and TRBJ1-5; TRBD1 might be the D (5 bases). This CDR3 is built from 17 residues. Trimming left V 3 bases short and J 5 bases short, with 20 bases between. In germline, CDR1 is LNHDA, CDR2 SQIVND (reference sequence). Here the CDR3 reads CASSIPGDGGDDQPQHF. The CDR3 DNA follows: TGTGCCAGTAGTATCCCCGGGGACGGGGGGGATGATCAGCCCCAGCATTTT.

V usage is TRBV7-2 and J usage is TRBJ2-7; 8 positions agree with TRBD2. V lost 1 base, J lost 5 bases, and 7 bases stayed unmatched. CDR1 and CDR2 from the germline V gene are SGHTA and FQGNSA. There are 15 residues in the CDR3. CDR3 nucleotides: TGTGCCAGCAGCTTAGGGTCGGGAGGGCCCCACGAGCAGTACTTC. Translated: CASSLGSGGPHEQYF.

The genes are TRBV6-5 and TRBJ1-2, with unresolved D. This CDR3 region has 14 residues. Trimming shortened V by 5 bases and J by 6 bases, and 16 bases separated the two germline ends. Germline loops: CDR1 MNHEY, CDR2 SVGAGI. In nucleotides, the CDR3 is TGTGCCAGCAGTCCCCTGATAGAAAGGGATGGCTACACCTTC. Its protein is CASSPLIERDGYTF.

This clonotype came up a few times. The chain's CDR3 is CASSSFPGSNYEQYF. DNA for the CDR3: TGCGCCAGCAGCTCCTTTCCGGGATCGAACTACGAGCAGTACTTC. The chain is built from TRBV5-1 and TRBJ2-7, with a tentative D call TRBD2 (5 bases). CDR3 length: 15 amino acids. The V and J ends lost 3 bases and 3 bases respectively, with 16 bases between them. The V gene's germline CDR1 is SGHRS and CDR2 YFSETQ. The full variable domain, completed using reference TRBV5-1 and TRBJ2-7, is KAGVTQTPRYLIKTRGQQVTLSCSPISGHRSVSWYQQTPGQGLQFLFEYFSETQRNKGNFPGRFSGRQFSNSRSEMNVSTLELGDSALYLCASSSFPGSNYEQYFGPGTRLTVT.

The V call is TRBV7-2, the J call TRBJ2-3; D not certain. The CDR3 extends over 14 amino acids. V was cut by 7 bases and J by 6 bases, with 17 bases left in between. The germline gives CDR1 SGHTA, CDR2 FQGNSA. CDR3 nucleotides: TGTGCCAGCAAACCAGCTGGCACCACGGATACGCAGTATTTT. It encodes CASKPAGTTDTQYF.

This clonotype has ten or more counts. The chain uses TRBV12-3 or TRBV12-4 and TRBJ1-5, with TRBD1 identical over 10 bases. The CDR3 loop spans 13 amino acids. The V gene end was trimmed by 10 bases and the J gene end by 7 bases; junction bases not matched to a gene: 7. CDR3 protein: CATTPTGGQPQHF. The CDR3 DNA is TGTGCCACCACACCGACAGGGGGCCAGCCCCAGCATTTT.

This clonotype has at least ten counts. CDR3 residues: CASSLDPGQGYGYTF. CDR3 sequence (DNA): TGTGCCAGCAGCTTAGATCCGGGACAGGGCTATGGCTACACCTTC. This sequence joins TRBV11-2 and TRBJ1-2; the match to TRBD1 covers 9 bases. The V gene end was trimmed by 0 bases and the J gene end by 4 bases; junction bases not matched to a gene: 3. Germline CDR1 reads SGHAT; CDR2 reads FQNNGV. CDR3 length: 15 residues.

This sequence joins TRBV7-9 and TRBJ2-7; 9 nucleotides line up with TRBD1. The germline V gene has CDR1 SEHNR and CDR2 FQNEAQ (reference sequence). The CDR3 has 15 residues. V dropped 4 bases and J dropped 3; count of bases not matched to a gene: 7. The CDR3 sequence: CASSSRDRDFYEQYF. The CDR3 bases are TGTGCCAGCAGCTCCCGGGACAGGGATTTCTACGAGCAGTACTTC.

The chain is built from TRBV10-3 and TRBJ2-3; TRBD1 aligns across 7 bases. CDR3 size: 15 residues. Germline V gene data show CDR1 as ENHRY and CDR2 as SYGVKD. The J segment lost 0 bases and the V segment lost 6 bases, leaving 6 bases of the junction unmatched. This CDR3 is CAISPRQGSTDTQYF. The CDR3, as DNA: TGTGCCATCAGCCCTCGACAGGGAAGCACAGATACGCAGTATTTT.

This clonotype was recorded a few times. V and J are TRBV29-1 and TRBJ2-3, with 8 bases aligning to TRBD1. The CDR3 has 14 amino acids. V shed 5 bases and J 1 base; nucleotides not matched to a gene: 5. Germline CDR1 SQVTM, CDR2 ANQGSEA. This CDR3 reads CSVYRGSRTDTQYF. The CDR3, as DNA: TGCAGCGTTTACAGGGGGTCCCGCACAGATACGCAGTATTTT.

The table lists this clonotype with a few counts. The J gene is TRBJ1-5, the V gene TRBV12-3 or TRBV12-4; D is possibly TRBD1 (6 bases). The CDR3 spans 17 residues. Trimming removed 5 bases from V and 0 bases from J, with 17 bases in between. CDR3 sequence (DNA): TGTGCCAGCAGTCAGGGGACCTTGGGGAGTAGCAATCAGCCCCAGCATTTT. Encoded protein: CASSQGTLGSSNQPQHF.

The chain combines TRBV29-1 with TRBJ1-4; D is perhaps TRBD1 (5 bases). The V and J ends lost 6 bases and 4 bases respectively, with 15 bases between them. The CDR3 covers 14 residues. Germline V gene lookup returns CDR1 SQVTM and CDR2 ANQGSEA. The CDR3 region is CSVTTDTSNEKLFF. The CDR3 DNA is TGCAGCGTCACGACAGACACAAGTAATGAAAAACTGTTTTTT.

This clonotype has a count of ten or more. This chain uses TRBV29-1 with TRBJ1-2, with 7 nucleotides matching TRBD1. CDR1 SQVTM and CDR2 ANQGSEA come from the germline V gene. V was pared by 5 bases and J by 2 bases, with 8 bases of the junction left unmatched. The CDR3 is made up of 14 amino acids. CDR3 sequence: CSVQAKGANYGYTF. Here the CDR3 DNA reads TGCAGCGTTCAAGCGAAGGGGGCGAACTATGGCTACACCTTC.

This clonotype was observed a few times. The chain combines TRBV11-2 with TRBJ2-2, with no clear D. CDR3 size: 16 residues. Germline CDR1 and CDR2: SGHAT and FQNNGV. Trimming removed 3 bases at V and 0 bases at J, with 11 bases between. The CDR3 coding sequence is TGTGCCAGCAGCTTCCCCCGCGGTTCGAACACCGGGGAGCTGTTTTTT. Translating gives CASSFPRGSNTGELFF.

This clonotype was observed a few times. The V gene is TRBV15, the J gene TRBJ1-4, with D hard to call. This CDR3 is built from 15 residues. V lost 0 bases and J lost 3, with 8 bases in between. The germline V gene has CDR1 LNHNV and CDR2 YYDKDF (reference sequence). CDR3 region: CATSRDRGPNEKLFF. CDR3 DNA sequence: TGTGCCACCAGCAGAGATCGAGGACCTAATGAAAAACTGTTTTTT.